This T cell receptor beta chain was identified in a study of T cell changes during pregnancy in multiple sclerosis. Clones were sequenced by immunoSEQ multiplex PCR, and TCRdb holds only the in-frame ones, with some missing. The table lists about 47,000 clones, 85% to 95% of them singletons. Germline V gene lookup returns CDR1 MRHNA and CDR2 SNTAGT. Trimming cost V 3 bases and J 0 bases; bases outside gene matches: 0. There are 15 residues in the CDR3. This clone came up once. Source: peripheral blood, taken in the second trimester of pregnancy. The receptor was isolated from a female donor with multiple sclerosis, enrolled in a pregnancy study. V gene TRBV6-4 combines with J gene TRBJ2-1, with 9 bases matching TRBD2. In DNA, the CDR3 is TGTGCCAGCAGTGATAGCGGGAGCTCCTACAATGAGCAGTTCTTC. It codes for CASSDSGSSYNEQFF.